The 4 T cell receptor beta chains reported below all come from one sample, sequenced in a study of molecular identifiers for immune sequencing clone quantification. Via MiXCR, TCRdb re-called the PCR reads, giving one row per CDR3 protein. This sample yields about 640,000 distinct CDR3 sequences, of which just under 20% are seen a single time; roughly 0.9% belongs to the top ten. The sequencing sample was made of naive CD8+ T cells from blood, with Jurkat cell RNA spiked in. Subset here: FACS-sorted CD8+CD4-CCR7+CD45RA+ naive T cells. The receptors shown here come from a human donor in good health. Some libraries in this study had Jurkat cell RNA spiked in.

In the case of this clonotype: This clone may be a read error of a much larger clone one base away. The chain employs TRBV5-6 and TRBJ2-6; 8 bases map to TRBD1. In germline, CDR1 is SGHDT, CDR2 YYEEEE. The CDR3 extends over 15 amino acids. CDR3 protein: CACSQGANGANVLTF. The CDR3 DNA reads TGTGCCTGCAGCCAGGGGGCTAATGGGGCCAACGTCCTGACTTTC. The full variable domain, rest sourced from reference TRBV5-6 and TRBJ2-6, is DAGVTQSPTHLIKTRGQQVTLRCSPKSGHDTVSWYQQALGQGPQFIFQYYEEEERQRGNFPDRFSGHQFPNYSSELNVNALLLGDSALYLCACSQGANGANVLTFGAGSRLTVL.

Comment on this clonotype: A much larger clone differs from this one at a single base, so this may be a read error. This chain links TRBV9 with TRBJ1-1; D is unresolved. Germline lookup yields CDR1 SGDLS and CDR2 YYNGEE. The CDR3 spans 16 residues. The CDR3 loop is CAGSVGLENPNTEAFF. CDR3 sequence (DNA): TGTGCCGGCAGCGTAGGATTGGAGAACCCGAACACTGAAGCTTTCTTT.

In this sample, this clonotype turned up many times. V usage is TRBV2 and J usage is TRBJ1-6; TRBD1 matches at 9 bases. CDR1 and CDR2 (germline): SNHLY, FYNNEI. The CDR3 contains 14 residues. V gave up 8 bases and J gave up 7 bases; unmatched junction bases: 6. CDR3 amino acids: CASHSGTGNSPLHF. In nucleotides, the CDR3 is TGTGCCAGCCACTCCGGGACAGGGAATTCACCCCTCCACTTT.

For this clonotype: A single base separates this from a much larger clone, so it may be a read error. The rearrangement links TRBV28 to TRBJ2-7; 7 bases agree with TRBD1. The CDR3 length is 16 residues. Trimming took 3 bases from V and 1 from J; bases not matched to a gene: 9. CDR1 MDHEN and CDR2 SYDVKM come from the germline V gene. CDR3 nucleotide sequence: TGTGCCAGCAGTTTCAGGGGGTCAAGGGTTTCCTACGAGCAGTACTTC. Translation: CASSFRGSRVSYEQYF. The entire variable domain, with the rest obtained from reference TRBV28 and TRBJ2-7, is as follows: DVKVTQSSRYLVKRTGEKVFLECVQDMDHENMFWYRQDPGLGLRLIYFSYDVKMKEKGDIPEGYSVSREKKERFSLILESASTNQTSMYLCASSFRGSRVSYEQYFGPGTRLTVT.